This entry lists 6 T cell receptor beta chains sequenced from one sample in a study of cytomegalovirus exposure and HLA in healthy donors. Here immunoSEQ multiplex PCR was the method, and the copy in TCRdb shows in-frame clones only, minus some. The repertoire holds about 140,000 clones, with roughly four fifths as singletons. The material sequenced was PBMCs. The source of these receptors is a woman in her twenties or thirties in good health and CMV-seronegative.

This chain joins TRBV5-5 and TRBJ1-3, with D unclear. The CDR3 length is 16 residues. Germline V gene sequence: CDR1 SGHKS, CDR2 YYEKEE (reference sequence). V lost 4 bases, J lost 11 bases, and 25 bases lay in between. The CDR3 reads CASSPGPSPKVSAIYF. In nucleotides, the CDR3 is TGTGCCAGCAGCCCTGGTCCCAGTCCCAAAGTCTCCGCCATATATTTT.

The chain couples TRBV5-1 to TRBJ1-4, with D possibly TRBD1 on 6 matching bases. This CDR3 region has 15 residues. Trimming shortened V by 2 bases and J by 0 bases, and 8 bases separated the two germline ends. CDR1 and CDR2 (germline): SGHRS, YFSETQ. The CDR3 nucleotides are TGCGCCAGCAGCTTAACAGGGTCAACTAATGAAAAACTGTTTTTT. It encodes CASSLTGSTNEKLFF. The full variable domain, its missing parts supplied by reference TRBV5-1 and TRBJ1-4, is KAGVTQTPRYLIKTRGQQVTLSCSPISGHRSVSWYQQTPGQGLQFLFEYFSETQRNKGNFPGRFSGRQFSNSRSEMNVSTLELGDSALYLCASSLTGSTNEKLFFGSGTQLSVL.

V and J are TRBV27 and TRBJ1-6; a weak D match, TRBD1 (5 bases). Trimming took off 2 bases at V and 7 bases at J, with 9 bases between the two ends. In germline, CDR1 is MNHEY, CDR2 SMNVEV (reference sequence). This CDR3 spans 14 amino acids. The CDR3 here is CASSLRQRNSPLHF. CDR3 nucleotides: TGTGCCAGCAGTTTACGACAGAGAAATTCACCCCTCCACTTT.

This chain links TRBV7-8 with TRBJ2-7, with 7 nucleotides matching TRBD2. The germline V gene has CDR1 SGHVS and CDR2 FQNEAQ. The CDR3 totals 15 residues. The junction had 5 bases not matched to a gene; V was cut back by 3 bases and J by 0 bases. The CDR3 loop is CASSLGGEHSYEQYF. CDR3 DNA: TGTGCCAGCAGCTTGGGAGGGGAGCACTCCTACGAGCAGTACTTC. Variable domain in full (rest from reference TRBV7-8 and TRBJ2-7): GAGVSQSPRYKVAKRGQDVALRCDPISGHVSLFWYQQALGQGPEFLTYFQNEAQLDKSGLPSDRFFAERPEGSVSTLKIQRTQQEDSAVYLCASSLGGEHSYEQYFGPGTRLTVT.

The rearrangement joins TRBV19 to TRBJ2-6, with TRBD1 matching 9 bases. V was clipped by 7 bases and J by 4 bases; unmatched bases: 8. CDR3 length: 16 amino acids. Germline V lookup: CDR1 LNHDA, CDR2 SQIVND (reference sequence). The CDR3 region has the DNA TGTGCCAGTAACACAGGGGGCGCAGAGGGGGCCAACGTCCTGACTTTC. It codes for CASNTGGAEGANVLTF.

The chain is built from TRBV6-6 and TRBJ1-5; D uncertain. The CDR3 runs to 16 residues. The germline V gene encodes CDR1 MNHNY and CDR2 SVGAGI (reference sequence). Trimming removed 0 bases from V and 1 base from J, with 10 bases in between. The CDR3 sequence: CASSYSPGVSNQPQHF. CDR3 in DNA: TGTGCCAGCAGTTACTCGCCCGGGGTCAGCAATCAGCCCCAGCATTTT.